One and the same sample provided the 8 T cell receptor beta chains below, sequenced in a study of T cells after posttransplantation cyclophosphamide. Repertoires were generated with immunoSEQ multiplex PCR, while TCRdb's copy carries only in-frame clones and drops some. The sample has about 30,000 clones, none seen only once. Source material: PBMCs. The source is a woman aged 55-70 years in good health, CMV-negative, and a related stem cell transplant donor.

This clone has ten or more counts. The chain employs TRBV28 and TRBJ1-1; D is unclear. This CDR3 is built from 11 residues. V was trimmed by 7 bases and J by 4 bases, leaving 7 bases between them. From germline, CDR1 is MDHEN and CDR2 SYDVKM. DNA of the CDR3: TGTGCCAGCACCACTTCCACTGAAGCTTTCTTT. Translating gives CASTTSTEAFF.

At least ten counts were recorded for this clone. The rearrangement joins TRBV6-5 to TRBJ2-2, with 8 bases matching TRBD2. The CDR3 runs 15 residues. Germline V gives CDR1 MNHEY, CDR2 SVGAGI. V trimming: 6 bases; J trimming: 1 base; junction bases outside the gene matches: 4. The CDR3 loop reads CASSRTSLNTGELFF. As DNA, the CDR3 is TGTGCCAGCAGCAGGACTAGCTTGAACACCGGGGAGCTGTTTTTT.

J is TRBJ2-5 and V is TRBV5-1; 11 bases map to TRBD2. Per the germline V gene, CDR1 is SGHRS and CDR2 is YFSETQ. With 3 bases clipped from V and 6 bases from J, the junction kept 4 bases outside the gene matches. This CDR3 region has 14 residues. CDR3 sequence (DNA): TGCGCCAGCAGCTGGGCTAGCGGGAGGCAGACCCAGTACTTC. This translates into CASSWASGRQTQYF.

The chain is built from TRBV30 and TRBJ2-1; the match to TRBD2 covers 11 bases. The CDR3 length is 17 residues. CDR1 and CDR2 (germline): GTSNPN, SVGIG (reference sequence). V was clipped by 0 bases and J by 7 bases; unmatched bases: 11. The CDR3 region has the DNA TGTGCCTGGAGTGTCCCTTTTAGCGGGAGGGCCGTGAATGAGCAGTTCTTC. This gives the protein CAWSVPFSGRAVNEQFF.

The table lists this clone with many counts. The rearrangement links TRBV2 to TRBJ2-6, with 12 bases lining up with TRBD1. The V segment lost 4 bases and the J segment 4 bases; nucleotides outside the gene matches: 5. Looked up from germline, CDR1 is SNHLY and CDR2 is FYNNEI. The CDR3 sequence is 17 residues long. The CDR3 reads CASSGGQGASGANVLTF. CDR3 sequence (DNA): TGTGCCAGCAGTGGGGGACAGGGGGCTTCAGGGGCCAACGTCCTGACTTTC.

This clone showed up many times. The chain couples TRBV7-9 to TRBJ1-4, with a possible D match to TRBD1 (5 bases). In germline, CDR1 is SEHNR, CDR2 FQNEAQ (reference sequence). The V and J ends lost 2 bases and 3 bases respectively, with 7 bases between them. The CDR3 has 14 residues. CDR3 residues: CASSLTGSNEKLFF. CDR3 in DNA: TGTGCCAGCAGCTTAACAGGCTCTAATGAAAAACTGTTTTTT.

This clone was seen at least ten times. The chain combines TRBV14 with TRBJ2-7; 8 nucleotides agree with TRBD1. The CDR3 contains 15 residues. V shed 2 bases, J shed 0 bases, and the junction held 3 bases outside the gene matches. Germline lookup yields CDR1 SGHDN and CDR2 FVKESK. The CDR3 sequence is CASSQIGTGSYEQYF. The CDR3 coding sequence is TGTGCCAGCAGCCAAATTGGGACAGGCTCCTACGAGCAGTACTTC.

There are many counts of this clone. The chain couples TRBV6-5 to TRBJ1-5, with D maybe TRBD1 (5 bases). The CDR3 has 14 residues. In germline, CDR1 is MNHEY, CDR2 SVGAGI. V was pared by 6 bases and J by 3 bases, with 12 bases between. This CDR3 is CASSPRQTNQPQHF. The CDR3, as DNA: TGTGCCAGCAGCCCCCGACAGACCAATCAGCCCCAGCATTTT.